This is a list of T cell receptor beta chains from one sample in a study of T cells in Graves' hyperthyroidism and ophthalmopathy. TCRdb passed the multiplex PCR reads through MiXCR, listing each CDR3 protein once. Among roughly 510,000 distinct CDR3 sequences, 40% to 55% were seen once, and the ten largest hold about two fifths. Specimen: peripheral blood or thyroid tissue (not recorded which). These receptors came from an adult woman with Graves' disease, either hyperthyroidism or ophthalmopathy (not recorded which). The CDR3 runs from the conserved cysteine through the conserved F or W. The listing skips clone size in some rows; elsewhere it reads once, few, many or a size class.

j_call	clone_size	v_call	cdr3_aa
TRBJ2-7	many	TRBV7-9	CASSSRTGSHEQYF
TRBJ1-6	.	TRBV7-6	CASPLATGLEKSPLHF
TRBJ1-6	many	TRBV6-2/TRBV6-3	CASSLTGAENLSPLHF
TRBJ1-1	.	TRBV29-1	CSLDPPQNTEAFF
TRBJ2-7	many	TRBV11-2	CASSVGGGYEQYF
TRBJ1-2	.	TRBV4-1	CASSGPGLYGYTF
TRBJ2-3	.	TRBV19	CASNQRGTDTQYF
TRBJ1-2	many	TRBV6-5	CASSYSWADYGYTF
TRBJ2-5	.	TRBV7-8	CASSMPKQGTQYF
TRBJ1-1	many	TRBV20-1	CSARVQGMEGTEAFF
TRBJ1-1	.	TRBV2	CASSYIQGTLQNTEAFF
TRBJ1-5	.	TRBV6-6	CASREKGSNQPQHF
TRBJ1-5	.	TRBV24-1	CATSESGVSNQPQHF